One and the same sample provided the 22 T cell receptor beta chains below, sequenced in a study of early T cells in non-severe SARS-CoV-2 infection. TCRdb called the 5' RACE reads again in MiXCR, with one record for every CDR3 protein. The sample lists fewer than 40,000 distinct CDR3 sequences, approximately 5.2% seen once, with 5.3% in the top ten. The sequenced sample was whole blood. Receptors originate from an adult who was a healthcare worker with PCR-confirmed SARS-CoV-2 infection or an uninfected control (not recorded which).

This clonotype rates as medium-sized (0.01 to 0.1%). CDR3 coding DNA: TGCAGTGCTAGTCCTCGCGGAGGCGGGAACACCGGGGAGCTGTTTTTT. Encoded protein: CSASPRGGGNTGELFF. The chain joins TRBV20-1 to TRBJ2-2, with D maybe TRBD2 (5 bases). Germline V lookup: CDR1 DFQATT, CDR2 SNEGSKA (reference sequence). V was cut by 3 bases and J by 1 base, with 15 bases left in between. The CDR3 is 16 residues long.

The chain joins TRBV20-1 to TRBJ2-3; D is unclear. CDR3 length: 15 amino acids. Trimming removed 0 bases from V and 0 bases from J, with 10 bases in between. The germline V gene has CDR1 DFQATT and CDR2 SNEGSKA (reference sequence). CDR3 protein: CSAREATASTDTQYF. In DNA, the CDR3 is TGCAGTGCTAGAGAGGCGACGGCTAGCACAGATACGCAGTATTTT.

This chain joins TRBV18 and TRBJ2-5; a weak D match, TRBD1 (5 bases). This CDR3 is 15 amino acids long. V lost 3 bases and J lost 5, with 16 bases in between. From germline, CDR1 is KGHSH and CDR2 LQKENI. CDR3 sequence (DNA): TGTGCCAGCTCACCCCTTGCAGGGTCGGTTGAGACCCAGTACTTC. Its protein is CASSPLAGSVETQYF.

This clonotype was seen many times. The V call is TRBV12-5, the J call TRBJ2-1; D might be TRBD2 (5 bases). The length of the CDR3 is 13 residues. V was clipped by 3 bases and J by 10 bases, with 13 bases between them. CDR1 is LGHNT and CDR2 is FRNRAP in the germline V gene. The CDR3 DNA reads TGTGCTAGTGGTTTACGGGGATCAAGAGAGCAGTTCTTC. It is translated as CASGLRGSREQFF.

This clonotype appeared many times. The chain couples TRBV6-4 to TRBJ2-1; D is possibly TRBD1 or TRBD2 (5 bases each). The CDR3 length is 14 residues. V shed 5 bases and J shed 9 bases, with 17 bases lying between them. From germline, CDR1 is MRHNA and CDR2 SNTAGT. This chain's CDR3 is CASSLGTGATEQFF. The CDR3 nucleotides read TGTGCCAGCAGTTTAGGGACCGGTGCAACTGAGCAGTTCTTC.

This clonotype was detected many times. The gene calls are TRBV14 and TRBJ2-1; perhaps TRBD2 as D (6 bases). The CDR3 is 15 residues long. Trimming pared 3 bases from V and 7 bases from J, leaving 16 bases between. Per the germline V gene, CDR1 is SGHDN and CDR2 is FVKESK. CDR3 amino acids: CASSQASYRGNEQFF. The CDR3 nucleotides read TGTGCCAGCAGCCAGGCATCCTACCGGGGGAATGAGCAGTTCTTC.

The chain joins TRBV11-3 to TRBJ2-2, with D perhaps being TRBD1 or TRBD2 (5 bases each). Looked up from germline, CDR1 is SGHNT and CDR2 is YENEEA. V lost 7 bases and J 6 bases, leaving 9 bases between the germline ends. This CDR3 has 12 residues. The chain's CDR3 is CASKLGAGELFF. In DNA, the CDR3 is TGTGCCAGCAAACTGGGGGCCGGGGAGCTGTTTTTT. The variable domain in full, with the rest retrieved from reference TRBV11-3 and TRBJ2-2, is EAGVVQSPRYKIIEKKQPVAFWCNPISGHNTLYWYLQNLGQGPELLIRYENEEAVDDSQLPKDRFSAERLKGVDSTLKIQPAELGDSAVYLCASKLGAGELFFGEGSRLTVL.

This clonotype was counted many times. The chain is built from TRBV6-2 or TRBV6-3 and TRBJ1-1; 8 positions match TRBD1. The V segment lost 6 bases and the J segment 0 bases; nucleotides outside the gene matches: 12. Per germline, CDR1 MNHEY and CDR2 SVGEGT. The CDR3 is 17 amino acids. DNA for the CDR3: TGTGCCAGCAGCCGAGGACAGGGAGGGTCCATGAACACTGAAGCTTTCTTT. Translation gives CASSRGQGGSMNTEAFF.

The table lists this clonotype with many counts. In DNA, the CDR3 is TGCGCCAGCAGCCCCCAGGGTACTAGGAACACTGAAGCTTTCTTT. Protein product: CASSPQGTRNTEAFF. The chain uses TRBV5-1 and TRBJ1-1; tentatively, D is TRBD1 (5 bases). This CDR3 is built from 15 residues. Germline lookup yields CDR1 SGHRS and CDR2 YFSETQ. Trimming took 4 bases from V and 1 from J, leaving 14 bases between them.

This clonotype was observed at least ten times. The chain has TRBV7-9 and TRBJ2-5; D remains ambiguous. Germline-derived CDR1 and CDR2 are SEHNR and FQNEAQ (reference sequence). The CDR3 consists of 15 residues. The ends were cut back, 2 bases at V and 1 base at J, with 11 bases in the middle. This CDR3 is CASSLKEVPQETQYF. DNA for the CDR3: TGTGCCAGCAGCTTAAAAGAGGTCCCCCAAGAGACCCAGTACTTC.

CDR3 sequence: CASSSSSGRAPDTQYF. CDR3 DNA sequence: TGTGCCAGCAGCTCTTCTAGCGGGAGGGCCCCAGATACGCAGTATTTT. V is TRBV5-4 and J is TRBJ2-3; TRBD2 aligns across 12 bases. In germline, CDR1 is SGHNT, CDR2 YYREEE (reference sequence). V lost 3 bases to trimming and J lost 4 bases; unmatched junction nucleotides: 6. There are 16 residues in the CDR3.

Only a few counts were recorded for this clonotype. The genes are TRBV2 and TRBJ2-7, with D possibly matching TRBD1 (6 bases). The length of the CDR3 is 14 residues. V lost 7 bases to trimming and J lost 2 bases, with 15 bases between them. Germline CDR1 SNHLY, CDR2 FYNNEI. In nucleotides, the CDR3 is TGTGCCAGCACCGAAGAAGGACAGACCTACGAGCAGTACTTC. Translating gives CASTEEGQTYEQYF.

There are many counts of this clonotype. The chain has TRBV7-9 and TRBJ2-1; D is possibly TRBD2 (7 bases). The CDR3 covers 16 residues. Deletions cut 5 bases from V and 6 bases from J, with 20 bases between. Germline V lookup: CDR1 SEHNR, CDR2 FQNEAQ (reference sequence). CDR3 nucleotide sequence: TGTGCCAGCAGCACCCTACTAGCGAGAGGGGGCAATGAGCAGTTCTTC. Translated: CASSTLLARGGNEQFF. The full variable domain, its missing parts supplied by reference TRBV7-9 and TRBJ2-1, is DTGVSQNPRHKITKRGQNVTFRCDPISEHNRLYWYRQTLGQGPEFLTYFQNEAQLEKSRLLSDRFSAERPKGSFSTLEIQRTEQGDSAMYLCASSTLLARGGNEQFFGPGTRLTVL.

This clonotype was found many times. V usage is TRBV5-1 and J usage is TRBJ2-1; a weak D match, TRBD2 (5 bases). The CDR3 length is 16 residues. Germline CDR1 is SGHRS and CDR2 is YFSETQ. The germline V and J ends were trimmed by 0 bases and 0 bases, with 10 bases remaining between them. The CDR3 DNA reads as TGCGCCAGCAGCTTGGTAGACTATAGCTCCTACAATGAGCAGTTCTTC. This codes for CASSLVDYSSYNEQFF.

This clonotype was seen only a few times. This chain connects TRBV20-1 to TRBJ2-1; 8 positions agree with TRBD2. This CDR3 is built from 14 residues. V lost 8 bases and J lost 6; bases outside the gene matches: 12. Germline V lookup: CDR1 DFQATT, CDR2 SNEGSKA (reference sequence). CDR3 protein: CSTSGTRLSNEQFF. The CDR3 bases are TGCAGTACTTCCGGGACTAGGTTATCCAATGAGCAGTTCTTC.

This clonotype was recorded at least ten times. The junction does not match germline at one end; this may be a read error. This rearrangement joins TRBV6-5 to TRBJ1-1; unclear D gene. CDR1 is MNHEY and CDR2 is SVGAGI in the germline V gene. This CDR3 spans 15 amino acids. The CDR3 nucleotides are TGTGCCAGCAGTACGGCTATGGGTCTGAACACTGAAGTTTTCTTT. Protein product: CASSTAMGLNTEVFF.

This clonotype was counted many times. This sequence joins TRBV28 and TRBJ2-1; TRBD2 might be the D (6 bases). CDR3 length: 14 residues. CDR1 is MDHEN, CDR2 SYDVKM, per germline. V dropped 5 bases and J dropped 3 bases, with 11 bases sitting between them. Here the CDR3 reads CASSPGTDYNEQFF. The CDR3 DNA follows: TGTGCCAGCAGTCCAGGGACTGACTACAATGAGCAGTTCTTC.

This clonotype appeared many times. The chain uses TRBV24-1 and TRBJ1-1; D gene unclear. The germline V and J ends were trimmed by 7 bases and 1 base, with 9 bases remaining between them. The CDR3 is 13 residues long. The germline CDR1 and CDR2 sequences are KGHDR and SFDVKD. In DNA, the CDR3 is TGTGCCACCAGAAGGACGGGGAACACTGAAGCTTTCTTT. This encodes CATRRTGNTEAFF.

In this sample, this clonotype turned up many times. The rearrangement uses TRBV29-1 and TRBJ1-2; D might be TRBD1 (5 bases). Trimming removed 7 bases at V and 4 bases at J, with 22 bases between. Per the germline V gene, CDR1 is SQVTM and CDR2 is ANQGSEA. The CDR3 covers 15 residues. This CDR3 is CSASNLRAGGYGYTF. DNA for the CDR3: TGCAGCGCTAGCAATCTCCGGGCCGGGGGCTATGGCTACACCTTC. The entire variable domain, with the rest obtained from reference TRBV29-1 and TRBJ1-2, is as follows: SAVISQKPSRDICQRGTSLTIQCQVDSQVTMMFWYRQQPGQSLTLIATANQGSEATYESGFVIDKFPISRPNLTFSTLTVSNMSPEDSSIYLCSASNLRAGGYGYTFGSGTRLTVV.

This clonotype was detected ten times or more. The chain recombines TRBV23-1 with TRBJ2-7; TRBD2 matches 7 bases. TRBV23-1 is an ORF for which the function is uncertain. This CDR3 is built from 15 residues. Unmatched junction bases numbered 8, after V lost 6 bases and J lost 0 bases. CDR3 coding DNA: TGCGCCAGCAGCCAAAAGCGGGGTCGCTCCTACGAGCAGTACGTC. Amino acids: CASSQKRGRSYEQYV.

The table lists this clonotype with a count of one. This may arise from a read error, as a much more abundant clone is one base away. The chain couples TRBV11-3 to TRBJ1-1, with 8 bases aligning to TRBD1. This CDR3 comprises 17 residues. CDR1 is SGHNT, CDR2 YENEEA, per germline. DNA of the CDR3: TGTGCCAGCAGTTATATCCGGGACAGGAGGTTGAACACTGAAGCTCTCTTT. It yields the protein CASSYIRDRRLNTEALF. Full variable domain (outside the CDR3, taken from reference TRBV11-3 and TRBJ1-1): EAGVVQSPRYKIIEKKQPVAFWCNPISGHNTLYWYLQNLGQGPELLIRYENEEAVDDSQLPKDRFSAERLKGVDSTLKIQPAELGDSAVYLCASSYIRDRRLNTEALFGQGTRLTVV.

The V and J genes are TRBV6-2 or TRBV6-3 and TRBJ2-5; possibly TRBD1 for D (5 bases). The germline V gene has CDR1 MNHEY and CDR2 SVGEGT. V was cut by 4 bases and J by 2 bases, with 11 bases left in between. This CDR3 contains 14 residues. This chain's CDR3 is CASSSRQLQETQYF. CDR3 nucleotide sequence: TGTGCCAGCAGTTCCCGACAGTTACAAGAGACCCAGTACTTC.